The 18 T cell receptor beta chains presented below share a single source sample, sequenced in a study of CD8 T cells in ankylosing spondylitis. TCRdb fed the 5' RACE reads into MiXCR, producing one record per CDR3 protein. The sample lists fewer than 350,000 distinct CDR3 sequences, roughly 10% occurring once. The sequenced sample consisted of blood, either unsorted or a sorted T cell fraction (not recorded which). The receptors were gathered from a female donor with ankylosing spondylitis or in good health (not recorded which).

At least ten counts were recorded for this clonotype. J is TRBJ2-7 and V is TRBV7-2, with a tentative D call TRBD2 (5 bases). Trimming took off 5 bases at V and 4 bases at J, with 12 bases between the two ends. The germline gives CDR1 SGHTA, CDR2 FQGNSA. The CDR3 covers 13 residues. The CDR3 is CASSRSGSYEQYF. In DNA, the CDR3 is TGTGCCAGCAGCCGCAGCGGCTCTTACGAGCAGTACTTC.

This clonotype has at least ten counts. V gene TRBV20-1 combines with J gene TRBJ2-1; 16 nucleotides agree with TRBD2. The V segment lost 0 bases and the J segment 12 bases; nucleotides outside the gene matches: 8. The CDR3 extends over 16 amino acids. CDR1 is DFQATT, CDR2 SNEGSKA, per germline (reference sequence). This chain's CDR3 is CSARDTGTSGRGWQFF. The CDR3 nucleotides read TGCAGTGCTAGAGATACCGGGACTAGCGGGAGGGGATGGCAGTTCTTC.

This clonotype was seen only a few times. The V call is TRBV5-1, the J call TRBJ2-1; perhaps D is TRBD1 or TRBD2 (5 bases each). V was pared by 0 bases and J by 9 bases, with 7 bases between. Germline CDR1 SGHRS, CDR2 YFSETQ. The CDR3 contains 12 residues. The CDR3 bases are TGCGCCAGCAGCTTGGAGGGACCTGAGCAGTTCTTC. Protein sequence: CASSLEGPEQFF.

This clonotype was counted only a few times. The rearrangement joins TRBV15 to TRBJ2-1, with 11 bases aligning to TRBD2. The CDR3 is 20 amino acids. Germline CDR1 LNHNV, CDR2 YYDKDF (reference sequence). With 1 base clipped from V and 1 base from J, the junction kept 12 bases outside the gene matches. CDR3 sequence: CATSRGPGLAVGGSYNEQFF. The CDR3 DNA is TGTGCCACCAGCAGAGGTCCGGGACTAGCGGTAGGAGGGTCCTACAATGAGCAGTTCTTC.

This clonotype was observed a handful of times. CDR3 sequence reads: CSVVLAGGSTDTQYF. CDR3 DNA: TGCAGCGTAGTACTAGCGGGAGGGAGCACAGATACGCAGTATTTT. This chain uses TRBV29-1 with TRBJ2-3, with 13 bases fitting TRBD2. From germline, CDR1 is SQVTM and CDR2 ANQGSEA. The CDR3 runs to 15 residues. V lost 6 bases to trimming and J lost 0 bases; unmatched junction nucleotides: 3.

This clonotype has only a few counts. The chain carries TRBV20-1 and TRBJ2-1; the D gene could be TRBD1 or TRBD2 (5 bases each). The V end lost 3 bases, the J end lost 3 bases, and 12 bases lay between the germline ends. The CDR3 covers 14 residues. Germline CDR1 reads DFQATT; CDR2 reads SNEGSKA (reference sequence). This chain's CDR3 is CSASEGRGYNEQFF. DNA for the CDR3: TGCAGTGCTAGCGAGGGGAGAGGCTACAATGAGCAGTTCTTC.

The chain links TRBV11-1 to TRBJ2-2, with 13 bases that match TRBD2. Unmatched junction bases numbered 11, after V lost 5 bases and J lost 5 bases. Germline assignment: CDR1 SGHAT and CDR2 FQDESV (reference sequence). The CDR3 length is 18 residues. In DNA form, the CDR3 reads TGTGCCAGCAGCCTCTCTGGACTAGCGGGAGATAGGACCGGGGAGCTGTTTTTT. Amino acid sequence: CASSLSGLAGDRTGELFF.

This clonotype was counted many times. The gene calls are TRBV7-9 and TRBJ2-5; tentative D call: TRBD1 (6 bases). CDR3 length: 16 residues. Germline V CDR1 and CDR2: SEHNR, FQNEAQ (reference sequence). The V end lost 5 bases, the J end lost 4 bases, and 20 bases lay between the germline ends. CDR3 amino acids: CASSPSKTGLSETQYF. The DNA for the CDR3 is TGTGCCAGCAGCCCGTCGAAGACAGGTTTGTCAGAGACCCAGTACTTC.

There are many counts of this clonotype. The chain uses TRBV20-1 and TRBJ2-2; D not resolved. Deletions cut 6 bases from V and 5 bases from J, with 13 bases between. The germline gives CDR1 DFQATT, CDR2 SNEGSKA (reference sequence). There are 13 residues in the CDR3. The CDR3, as DNA: TGCAGTGCGGCTCCTGGGCGGACCGGGGAGCTGTTTTTT. It specifies CSAAPGRTGELFF.

There are a few counts of this clonotype. This chain joins TRBV12-5 and TRBJ2-1, with 8 bases identical to TRBD2. This CDR3 comprises 17 residues. The V gene's germline CDR1 is LGHNT and CDR2 FRNRAP. Trimming took 3 bases from V and 6 from J; bases not matched to a gene: 13. Here the CDR3 reads CASGLLNGRAGGNEQFF. DNA for the CDR3: TGTGCTAGTGGTTTACTGAACGGGAGGGCCGGGGGCAATGAGCAGTTCTTC.

The J gene is TRBJ2-7, the V gene TRBV28, with TRBD2 matching over 8 bases. This CDR3 is built from 15 residues. Germline values: CDR1 MDHEN, CDR2 SYDVKM. The V gene end was trimmed by 4 bases and the J gene end by 5 bases; junction bases not matched to a gene: 10. The CDR3 sequence: CASSSGGGRSNEQYF. The CDR3 bases are TGTGCCAGCAGTTCCGGGGGCGGGAGGAGCAACGAGCAGTACTTC.

The gene calls are TRBV5-8 and TRBJ2-1, with 13 bases that match TRBD2. The V gene end was trimmed by 3 bases and the J gene end by 6 bases; junction bases not matched to a gene: 3. The germline gives CDR1 SGHTS, CDR2 YDEGEE. The CDR3 is made up of 15 amino acids. The CDR3 nucleotides are TGTGCCAGCAGCTCCACTAGCGGGAGGGCCAATGAGCAGTTCTTC. It is translated as CASSSTSGRANEQFF.

This clonotype was observed many times. In DNA, the CDR3 is TGTGCCAGCAGCCTCGCAGAGCGGGGAACCTACGAGCAGTACTTC. Its protein is CASSLAERGTYEQYF. The chain joins TRBV7-6 to TRBJ2-7; 7 bases are shared with TRBD2. The CDR3 has 15 amino acids. The junction had 9 bases not matched to a gene; V was cut back by 5 bases and J by 2 bases. Looked up from germline, CDR1 is SGHVS and CDR2 is FNYEAQ.

V is TRBV7-9 and J is TRBJ2-7; D unclear. Germline-derived CDR1 and CDR2 are SEHNR and FQNEAQ (reference sequence). This CDR3 is built from 17 residues. V dropped 4 bases and J dropped 3 bases, with 22 bases sitting between them. This CDR3 is CASSSGPTGSPLYEQYF. As DNA, the CDR3 is TGTGCCAGCAGCTCAGGCCCAACCGGGTCCCCCCTCTACGAGCAGTACTTC.

This clonotype was seen a few times. V gene TRBV7-8 combines with J gene TRBJ2-5, with 13 bases fitting TRBD2. With 4 bases clipped from V and 1 base from J, the junction kept 6 bases outside the gene matches. Germline CDR1 is SGHVS and CDR2 is FQNEAQ. The length of the CDR3 is 17 residues. Written as DNA, the CDR3 is TGTGCCAGCAGCTCAAGACTAGCGGGAGGCCCCCAAGAGACCCAGTACTTC. This encodes CASSSRLAGGPQETQYF.

This clonotype occurred a few times. V usage is TRBV7-6 and J usage is TRBJ1-5; D is ambiguous. CDR3 length: 16 amino acids. The V gene's germline CDR1 is SGHVS and CDR2 FNYEAQ. V lost 5 bases and J 2 bases, leaving 16 bases between the germline ends. CDR3 nucleotide sequence: TGTGCCAGCAGCCCCCGGCCAGGCCTGGGCAATCAGCCCCAGCATTTT. Encoded protein: CASSPRPGLGNQPQHF.

This clonotype was counted many times. The chain uses TRBV28 and TRBJ2-1; tentatively, D is TRBD2 (5 bases). Looked up from germline, CDR1 is MDHEN and CDR2 is SYDVKM. The V end was cut by 6 bases, the J end by 6 bases, with 15 bases between. There are 14 residues in the CDR3. CDR3 DNA sequence: TGTGCCAGCAGGAATTTGGAGGAAGGCAATGAGCAGTTCTTC. Translating it yields CASRNLEEGNEQFF.

The V call is TRBV7-2, the J call TRBJ2-7; possibly TRBD1 or TRBD2 for D (5 bases each). Trimming stripped 3 bases from V and 1 base from J, with 10 bases between. Looked up from germline, CDR1 is SGHTA and CDR2 is FQGNSA. The CDR3 is made up of 14 amino acids. The CDR3 loop reads CASSFRDRSYEQYF. The CDR3 DNA reads TGTGCCAGCAGCTTCCGGGACCGTTCCTACGAGCAGTACTTC.